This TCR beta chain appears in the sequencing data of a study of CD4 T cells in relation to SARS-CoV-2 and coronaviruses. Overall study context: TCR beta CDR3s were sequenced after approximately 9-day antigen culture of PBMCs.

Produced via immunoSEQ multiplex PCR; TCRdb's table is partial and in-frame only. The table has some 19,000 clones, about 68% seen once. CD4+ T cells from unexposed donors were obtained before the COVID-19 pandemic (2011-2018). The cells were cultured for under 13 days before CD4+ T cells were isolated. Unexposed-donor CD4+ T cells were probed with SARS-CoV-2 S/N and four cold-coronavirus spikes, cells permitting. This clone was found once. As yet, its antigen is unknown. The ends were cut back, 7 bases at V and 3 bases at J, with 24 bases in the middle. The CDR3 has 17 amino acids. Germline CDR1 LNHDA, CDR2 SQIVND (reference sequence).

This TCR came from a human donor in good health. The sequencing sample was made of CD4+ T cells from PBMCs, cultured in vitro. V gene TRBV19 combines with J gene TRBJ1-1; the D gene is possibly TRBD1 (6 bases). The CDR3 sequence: CASTVRGGSMYHTEAFF. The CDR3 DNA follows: TGTGCCAGTACCGTGAGGGGGGGTAGTATGTACCACACTGAAGCTTTCTTT.